The following is a T cell receptor beta chain sequence with its context. Its antigen is still unknown. No quality values exist for individual bases; no much larger clone is one base distant. These data belong to a study of beta chain features in type 1 diabetes (dated by TCRdb to the late 2010s). The study in broad terms: Mean age, gender distribution, total cell number and subset yield were not different between patients and healthy donors. A total of about 100 million sorted cells were examined across all samples, and RNA yield correlated strongly with the number of cells per subset. Whereas all 30 or so donors provided naive and central memory subsets, regulatory and stem cell-like memory subsets were isolated from just 8 patients and about 8 healthy donors. The study compared TCRB repertoires of sorted circulating CD4+ T cell subsets between recently diagnosed type 1 diabetes patients and matched healthy donors. General conclusions and limits of the study: Shorter templates might have been favored by PCR, but patient and control samples were amplified and corrected together, so both groups would have been affected equally by any skew. Fewer insertions and more nucleotide deletions at VDJ recombination sites were observed in patients with type 1 diabetes, implying thymic rearrangement abnormalities. Naive, central memory and regulatory TCRB repertoires appeared more similar among patients than among healthy donors. Because cDNA was sequenced instead of genomic DNA, highly expressing activated cells could be over-represented, though the groups showed no difference in activation or CD3 levels. Only small numbers of individuals were included in the HLA sub-analyses, which left unresolved whether HLA type had any influence on TCRB rearrangement. In all four CD4+ subsets, TCRB CDR3 length was moderately but significantly shorter in type 1 diabetes patients.

From each donor, a single peripheral blood sample of about 120 mL on average was drawn into heparinised tubes. Naive, central memory, regulatory and stem cell-like memory CD4+ T cells were sorted on a BD FACSAria II using a panel including CD45RO, CCR7, CD25, CD127, CD95 and CD27. All sorted populations exceeded 95% purity. PBMCs were isolated immediately by Lymphoprep density gradient centrifugation and stained directly without culture. Samples were stained and sorted in pairs, with one healthy donor and one patient per experiment, so that batch effects were minimized. The CDR1 and CDR2 encoded by the germline V gene are KGHSH and LQKENI. Spanning cysteine to phenylalanine, the CDR3 consists of 14 amino acids. This entry keeps only the CDR3 DNA: 42 bases, framed from base 1. The V end loses 3 bases and the J end loses 4 bases, and a stretch of 12 bases separates them. The entire amount of isolated RNA was reverse transcribed using the High Capacity cDNA Reverse Transcription Kit, so the sequenced TCRB transcripts were expressed ones. Deep immunoSEQ sequencing was performed on naive, central memory and regulatory T cell samples, with an average of roughly 3.6 million total reads per sample. After sorted cells were lysed in RLT buffer, RNA was extracted with DNase-treated RNeasy Micro or Mini kits, with the choice depending on cell number. To prevent cross-contamination, each cell subset was processed individually, whereas patient and healthy donor samples were processed jointly. TCRB sequences were amplified from cDNA with the immunoSEQ multiplex PCR, producing 87-bp fragments spanning the CDR3 region. Sequencing of the amplicons was done on the Illumina HiSeq platform. In the authors' own workflow: PCR bias was computationally corrected using synthetic template baselines, reads within Hamming distance 2 were collapsed, and singletons that could not be merged were discarded. By aligning reads against IMGT, V, D and J genes, CDR3 length, and insertions or deletions at six rearrangement sites were assigned. Clonotype counts were normalized to sorted cell number within each subset before computing true diversity and Gini coefficients with the tcR R package. The overlap coefficient, calculated on TCRB nucleotide sequences, was used to measure repertoire sharing. As a proxy for the pre-selection repertoire, out-of-frame TCRB sequences from naive cells were analyzed. TCRdb carries this immuneACCESS record with in-frame sequences only. Its versions omit some clonotypes, under half of them owing to an unresolved V gene in the studies checked, with the rest unexplained. V and J calls and clone size are those listed in that table; D and trimming were worked out from the DNA. The sample profile shows under 950,000 clones; roughly 16% of them were found once. The ten largest clonotypes hold 0.02% to 0.025% of the sample.

The source material was naive CD4+ T cells from blood. Reading the label with the study, this specimen's cell subset or site is: true naive CD4+ T cells. The source is a woman in her late teens or twenties in good health. The chain joins TRBV18 to TRBJ1-1, with no confidently assigned D gene. This receptor carries the CDR3 CASSPPSAGTEAFF. The bases are TGTGCCAGCTCACCTCCTTCAGCGGGCACTGAAGCTTTCTTT.